This T cell receptor beta chain comes out of a study of cytomegalovirus exposure and HLA in healthy donors. The CDR3 is 15 amino acids. V was cut by 4 bases and J by 4 bases, with 13 bases left in between. The germline CDR1 and CDR2 sequences are PRHDT and FYEKMQ (reference sequence). This clone was recorded once. What it binds is unknown. Study results and limitations: As was reported, the classifier diagnosed cytomegalovirus status with high specificity and sensitivity. Altogether, 150 to 200 TCR beta chains were recorded as cytomegalovirus-associated.

Profiled with immunoSEQ multiplex PCR; TCRdb holds only in-frame clones, not every one. Among about 160,000 clones listed, 85% to 90% were seen once. Sequenced material: PBMCs. The chain uses TRBV13 and TRBJ1-4; D is perhaps TRBD1 (6 bases). This clonotype was obtained from a woman in her 30s in good health and CMV-seronegative. The CDR3 sequence: CASSSPQDSNEKLFF. The CDR3 DNA follows: TGTGCCAGCAGCTCCCCCCAGGACAGTAATGAAAAACTGTTTTTT.